The 26 T cell receptor beta chains in this list originate from one sample, sequenced in a study of blood T cell repertoires in COVID-19. Profiled with immunoSEQ multiplex PCR; TCRdb holds only in-frame clones, not every one. The sample has 160,000 or so clones; 89% are singletons. Sequencing was done on a sample of peripheral blood. Receptors were obtained from a man aged 55 to 70 with acute or convalescent COVID-19.

In this sample, this clone turned up a few times. The chain carries TRBV7-2 and TRBJ2-7; 9 bases map to TRBD1. CDR1 is SGHTA and CDR2 is FQGNSA in the germline V gene. The CDR3 sequence is 14 residues long. J gave up 3 bases and V 7 bases, and 7 bases lay outside the gene matches. The CDR3 DNA sequence: TGTGCCAGCACCTCGGACAGGGGTAACTACGAGCAGTACTTC. The encoded protein is CASTSDRGNYEQYF.

The J gene is TRBJ1-2, the V gene TRBV10-3, with D possibly TRBD1 on 5 matching bases. Trimming cost V 4 bases and J 6 bases, with 9 bases left between them. Per germline, CDR1 ENHRY and CDR2 SYGVKD. This CDR3 is built from 12 residues. The CDR3 region is CAISAGGDGYTF. DNA for the CDR3: TGTGCCATCAGTGCCGGGGGTGATGGCTACACCTTC.

The J gene is TRBJ1-2, the V gene TRBV11-2, with D maybe TRBD1 (5 bases). V shed 4 bases and J shed 4 bases, with 16 bases lying between them. The CDR3 spans 15 residues. Looked up from germline, CDR1 is SGHAT and CDR2 is FQNNGV. The CDR3 loop reads CASSSILQGGYGYTF. In nucleotides, the CDR3 is TGTGCCAGCAGCTCGATCCTTCAGGGTGGCTATGGCTACACCTTC.

J is TRBJ2-3 and V is TRBV11-2; 11 positions agree with TRBD1. V dropped 4 bases and J dropped 6; count of bases not matched to a gene: 3. The germline V gene has CDR1 SGHAT and CDR2 FQNNGV. The CDR3 is 14 residues long. CDR3 in amino acids: CASSSDRGHDTQYF. The CDR3 nucleotides read TGTGCCAGCAGCTCGGACAGGGGGCATGATACGCAGTATTTT. Full variable domain (remainder filled in from reference TRBV11-2 and TRBJ2-3): EAGVAQSPRYKIIEKRQSVAFWCNPISGHATLYWYQQILGQGPKLLIQFQNNGVVDDSQLPKDRFSAERLKGVDSTLKIQPAKLEDSAVYLCASSSDRGHDTQYFGPGTRLTVL.

The rearrangement joins TRBV5-1 to TRBJ2-7; perhaps TRBD2 as D (6 bases). V was pared by 0 bases and J by 4 bases, with 14 bases between. This CDR3 spans 15 amino acids. The germline gives CDR1 SGHRS, CDR2 YFSETQ. CDR3 sequence (DNA): TGCGCCAGCAGCTTGGAATCCGGGGGTCAATACGAGCAGTACTTC. It translates to CASSLESGGQYEQYF.

The rearrangement links TRBV2 to TRBJ1-3; D unclear. CDR3 length equals 15 residues. Trimming removed 1 base from V and 0 bases from J, with 7 bases in between. Germline values: CDR1 SNHLY, CDR2 FYNNEI. CDR3 in DNA: TGTGCCAGCAGTGAAGGTTCTTTCTCTGGAAACACCATATATTTT. Protein product: CASSEGSFSGNTIYF.

V gene TRBV7-9 combines with J gene TRBJ1-4, with 10 positions matching TRBD1. The CDR3 length is 14 residues. V gave up 6 bases and J gave up 6 bases; unmatched junction bases: 4. CDR1 is SEHNR and CDR2 is FQNEAQ in the germline V gene (reference sequence). The CDR3 spells CASRRDRGDEKLFF. The CDR3, as DNA: TGTGCCAGCAGAAGGGACAGGGGTGATGAAAAACTGTTTTTT.

This chain's CDR3 is CASRASAISNQPQHF. CDR3 DNA sequence: TGTGCCAGCAGGGCGTCAGCGATTAGCAATCAGCCCCAGCATTTT. V is TRBV2 and J is TRBJ1-5; no reliable D call. The CDR3 contains 15 residues. CDR1 is SNHLY and CDR2 is FYNNEI in the germline V gene. V was clipped by 6 bases and J by 0 bases, with 12 bases between them.

The gene calls are TRBV5-5 and TRBJ1-2, with TRBD1 identical over 8 bases. The J segment lost 3 bases and the V segment lost 4 bases, leaving 8 bases of the junction unmatched. Germline CDR1 and CDR2: SGHKS and YYEKEE (reference sequence). This CDR3 has 15 amino acids. The CDR3 sequence: CASSPGQGAYYGYTF. The CDR3 nucleotides read TGTGCCAGCAGCCCCGGGCAGGGGGCATACTATGGCTACACCTTC.

This chain joins TRBV24-1 and TRBJ2-1, with a weak D call TRBD2 (6 bases). V was cut by 1 base and J by 7 bases, with 19 bases left in between. The CDR3 sequence is 17 residues long. The germline V gene encodes CDR1 KGHDR and CDR2 SFDVKD. The CDR3 DNA is TGTGCCACCAGTGATTTTTCCGGAGGGGCATCGAGGAATGAGCAGTTCTTC. Translation gives CATSDFSGGASRNEQFF.

The chain has TRBV4-1 and TRBJ2-4; 8 bases match TRBD1. Germline CDR1 is MGHRA and CDR2 is YSYEKL. The CDR3 has 17 residues. V gave up 0 bases and J gave up 5 bases; unmatched junction bases: 9. DNA of the CDR3: TGCGCCAGCAGCCAAGAGGGCGGGACAGGCCGGCAAAACATTCAGTACTTC. This gives the protein CASSQEGGTGRQNIQYF.

The chain joins TRBV7-2 to TRBJ2-3; 9 nucleotides align to TRBD1. The CDR3 runs to 16 residues. Trimming removed 5 bases from V and 1 base from J; junction bases left unmatched: 7. Germline CDR1 and CDR2: SGHTA and FQGNSA. In nucleotides, the CDR3 is TGTGCCAGCAGCCCCCGGGACAGGGCTCGCACAGATACGCAGTATTTT. Translating gives CASSPRDRARTDTQYF.

The chain recombines TRBV5-5 with TRBJ1-3, with D unresolved. This CDR3 spans 15 amino acids. Germline-derived CDR1 and CDR2 are SGHKS and YYEKEE (reference sequence). The V end was cut by 4 bases, the J end by 2 bases, with 13 bases between. For the CDR3, the DNA is TGTGCCAGCAGCATCTTCCCCGGGACTGGAAACACCATATATTTT. Amino acid sequence: CASSIFPGTGNTIYF.

CDR3 in amino acids: CASIDLRGIGAFF. For the CDR3, the DNA is TGTGCCAGTATTGATCTCAGGGGAATCGGAGCTTTCTTT. The chain combines TRBV19 with TRBJ1-1; weak D call: TRBD1 (6 bases). V gave up 7 bases and J gave up 10 bases, with 19 bases separating them. CDR3 length equals 13 residues. CDR1 is LNHDA, CDR2 SQIVND, per germline (reference sequence).

CDR3 nucleotides: TGTGCCAGCAGCCAAGGGAAGCGGACCACAGATACGCAGTATTTT. Encoded protein: CASSQGKRTTDTQYF. The chain is built from TRBV14 and TRBJ2-3, with D possibly being TRBD2 (5 bases). V was trimmed by 1 base and J by 2 bases, leaving 10 bases between them. The CDR3 sequence is 15 residues long. Germline assignment: CDR1 SGHDN and CDR2 FVKESK. The complete variable domain, with remaining parts taken from reference TRBV14 and TRBJ2-3, reads EAGVTQFPSHSVIEKGQTVTLRCDPISGHDNLYWYRRVMGKEIKFLLHFVKESKQDESGMPNNRFLAERTGGTYSTLKVQPAELEDSGVYFCASSQGKRTTDTQYFGPGTRLTVL.

The gene calls are TRBV5-1 and TRBJ1-4, with D unresolved. This CDR3 contains 14 residues. Germline V gene sequence: CDR1 SGHRS, CDR2 YFSETQ. With 3 bases removed from V and 5 bases from J, the gap between germline ends came to 11 bases. The CDR3 DNA sequence: TGCGCCAGCAGCTGGGGAGATAAAAATGAAAAACTGTTTTTT. The encoded protein is CASSWGDKNEKLFF.

The chain employs TRBV20-1 and TRBJ2-7; weak D call: TRBD1 (5 bases). CDR3 length: 11 amino acids. Per germline, CDR1 DFQATT and CDR2 SNEGSKA (reference sequence). V lost 2 bases, J lost 5 bases, and 7 bases lay in between. The CDR3 coding sequence is TGCAGTGCTAGACAGGGTCACGAGCAGTACTTC. Its protein product is CSARQGHEQYF.

In DNA, the CDR3 is TGTGCCAGCAGCTTAGAGAGGACACAATACAATGAGCAGTTCTTC. It codes for CASSLERTQYNEQFF. J is TRBJ2-1 and V is TRBV7-8, with D possibly being TRBD1 (5 bases). Trimming pared 1 base from V and 4 bases from J, leaving 11 bases between. Germline CDR1 is SGHVS and CDR2 is FQNEAQ. The CDR3 is 15 amino acids.

The J gene is TRBJ2-2, the V gene TRBV11-2; D gene unclear. In germline, CDR1 is SGHAT, CDR2 FQNNGV. The ends were cut back, 1 base at V and 4 bases at J, with 7 bases in the middle. This CDR3 is 14 amino acids long. CDR3 residues: CASSLAQITGELFF. CDR3 nucleotide sequence: TGTGCCAGCAGCTTAGCCCAGATCACCGGGGAGCTGTTTTTT.

Only one count was recorded for this clone. The genes are TRBV27 and TRBJ1-1; tentatively, D is TRBD1 (6 bases). CDR3 length: 14 residues. The V end lost 2 bases, the J end lost 6 bases, and 13 bases lay between the germline ends. The V gene's germline CDR1 is MNHEY and CDR2 SMNVEV (reference sequence). CDR3: CASSLAGATAEAFF. Written as DNA, the CDR3 is TGTGCCAGCAGTTTAGCAGGGGCCACGGCTGAAGCTTTCTTT.

The chain is built from TRBV19 and TRBJ1-3, with TRBD1 matching over 8 bases. The CDR3 is 15 amino acids. In germline, CDR1 is LNHDA, CDR2 SQIVND (reference sequence). Trimming removed 5 bases from V and 3 bases from J; junction bases left unmatched: 6. The CDR3 spells CASSLRGLGGNTIYF. The CDR3, as DNA: TGTGCCAGTAGTCTCAGGGGGCTCGGTGGAAACACCATATATTTT.

CDR3 region: CASSLSGGGTGELFF. The CDR3 nucleotides read TGTGCCAGCAGCTTATCCGGGGGTGGCACCGGGGAGCTGTTTTTT. The rearrangement joins TRBV11-2 to TRBJ2-2; possible D gene TRBD2, 6 bases. This CDR3 is built from 15 residues. Germline CDR1 and CDR2: SGHAT and FQNNGV. V was shortened by 2 bases and J by 4 bases, with 11 bases between the two germline ends. The whole variable domain, remainder taken from reference TRBV11-2 and TRBJ2-2, is EAGVAQSPRYKIIEKRQSVAFWCNPISGHATLYWYQQILGQGPKLLIQFQNNGVVDDSQLPKDRFSAERLKGVDSTLKIQPAKLEDSAVYLCASSLSGGGTGELFFGEGSRLTVL.

The chain employs TRBV7-6 and TRBJ1-2, with D unclear. Germline V CDR1 and CDR2: SGHVS, FNYEAQ. Trimming left V 1 base short and J 8 bases short, with 17 bases between. There are 15 residues in the CDR3. CDR3 DNA sequence: TGTGCCAGCAGCTTAGGCGAGGGAGGCTCGGGGGGCTACACCTTC. It yields the protein CASSLGEGGSGGYTF.

As DNA, the CDR3 is TGTGCCAGTAGTATCAGGCCGAATAATTCACCCCTCCACTTT. This sequence encodes CASSIRPNNSPLHF. V usage is TRBV19 and J usage is TRBJ1-6; D not certain. Germline assignment: CDR1 LNHDA and CDR2 SQIVND (reference sequence). The CDR3 contains 14 residues. Trimming took off 3 bases at V and 5 bases at J, with 8 bases between the two ends.

The rearrangement links TRBV9 to TRBJ2-7; 10 positions match TRBD1. Unmatched junction bases numbered 4, after V lost 3 bases and J lost 4 bases. Germline loops: CDR1 SGDLS, CDR2 YYNGEE. The CDR3 length is 14 residues. The CDR3 sequence is CASSGQGALYEQYF. CDR3 in DNA: TGTGCCAGCAGCGGACAGGGGGCCTTGTACGAGCAGTACTTC. The full variable domain, rest sourced from reference TRBV9 and TRBJ2-7, is DSGVTQTPKHLITATGQRVTLRCSPRSGDLSVYWYQQSLDQGLQFLIQYYNGEERAKGNILERFSAQQFPDLHSELNLSSLELGDSALYFCASSGQGALYEQYFGPGTRLTVT.

The chain is built from TRBV6-5 and TRBJ1-5; 7 bases are shared with TRBD1. Germline lookup yields CDR1 MNHEY and CDR2 SVGAGI. The CDR3 contains 15 residues. Losses at the gene ends were 7 bases for V and 3 bases for J; bases not matched to a gene: 9. The CDR3 nucleotides read TGTGCCAGCATTGTGTTGGGGACAGCCAATCAGCCCCAGCATTTT. This codes for CASIVLGTANQPQHF.